This TCR beta chain originates from a study of cytomegalovirus exposure and HLA in healthy donors. This clone has a single count. Its antigen is unidentified. Whole-study results and caveats: Near-uniform donor sequencing depth was presumed by presence/absence analyses. A later analysis revealed that TCR association rates differed between HLA loci, peaking at DRB1 and bottoming out at HLA-C.

PCR amplification relied on 60 Vbeta primers (plus 13 Jbeta primers). Generated by immunoSEQ multiplex PCR, the TCRdb table keeps only in-frame clones and is missing some. Of 200,000 to 250,000 clones listed, more than 75% are singletons. In germline, CDR1 is MGHRA, CDR2 YSYEKL. With V trimmed by 4 bases and J by 3 bases, 3 bases remained unmatched. This CDR3 region has 14 residues. The chain joins TRBV4-1 to TRBJ2-5; the match to TRBD2 covers 9 bases. This receptor was identified in a girl aged 2-9 years in good health and CMV-seronegative. Sample: PBMCs. The CDR3 spells CASSPRLAEETQYF. Here the CDR3 DNA reads TGCGCCAGCAGCCCAAGACTAGCGGAAGAGACCCAGTACTTC.